The following is a T cell receptor (beta chain) sequence with its context. This clonotype was counted at least ten times. It lacks a known antigen. No much larger clone exists at a distance of one base, and base qualities are not known. The data are from a study of T-cell reconstitution after alpha-beta-depleted transplantation in children listed by TCRdb under 2016. As for the study more broadly: Using TCR repertoire profiling, the study followed T-cell immune reconstitution in a quantitative way in children after TCRalphabeta/CD19-depleted allogeneic hematopoietic cell transplantation.

Library method: PCR. The instrument given in TCRdb is Illumina HiSeq 2500. Molecular barcoding was employed in the preparation of TCR libraries, with unique molecular identifiers being used to normalize TCRbeta repertoire quantification. TCRdb ran its own pipeline on the public reads, namely fastp trimming at Q25 and MiXCR clone calling, and kept in-frame beta chains. Rows are unified per CDR3 protein, each entry keeping the most common DNA and genes. Within this sample are 200,000 to 250,000 distinct CDR3 sequences, with 8% to 10% of them counted one time only. The ten largest clones add up to over 5.5% of the sample. Sample: PBMCs from the stem cell graft donor, taken from the stem cell graft. The receptor's source is a human donor who donated a stem cell graft to a child with acute lymphoblastic leukemia.

The CDR3 has the sequence CASSPGTVGGETQYF. In nucleotides, the sequence is TGTGCCAGCAGTCCGGGGACAGTCGGGGGAGAGACCCAGTACTTC. The sequence is built from TRBV6-1 and TRBJ2-5; the D region possibly corresponds to TRBD1 (7 bases align). V is pared back by 5 bases and J by 4 bases, with 17 bases lying between the germline termini. From the cysteine up to the phenylalanine, the CDR3 has a length of 15 residues. Of the read, only the CDR3 DNA is kept; its 45 bases are in frame from base 1. CDR1 and CDR2 are read off the germline V gene as MNHNS and SASEGT.